Sequencing of this T cell receptor beta chain was carried out in a study of blood T cell repertoires in COVID-19. CDR1 GTSNPN and CDR2 SVGIG come from the germline V gene (reference sequence). V lost 2 bases and J lost 7; bases outside the gene matches: 5. The CDR3 covers 14 residues. The data were produced by immunoSEQ multiplex PCR, yet TCRdb's version contains in-frame clones alone and is incomplete. Among more than 55,000 clones listed, 85% to 90% were seen once. The V and J genes are TRBV30 and TRBJ1-4, with TRBD1 matching over 9 bases. The sequence was obtained from a human donor with active COVID-19. The donor label of this sample is uncertain. The sample consisted of peripheral blood. This CDR3 is CAWSRDRVSEKLFF. The CDR3 DNA reads as TGTGCCTGGAGTCGGGACAGGGTTAGTGAAAAACTGTTTTTT.